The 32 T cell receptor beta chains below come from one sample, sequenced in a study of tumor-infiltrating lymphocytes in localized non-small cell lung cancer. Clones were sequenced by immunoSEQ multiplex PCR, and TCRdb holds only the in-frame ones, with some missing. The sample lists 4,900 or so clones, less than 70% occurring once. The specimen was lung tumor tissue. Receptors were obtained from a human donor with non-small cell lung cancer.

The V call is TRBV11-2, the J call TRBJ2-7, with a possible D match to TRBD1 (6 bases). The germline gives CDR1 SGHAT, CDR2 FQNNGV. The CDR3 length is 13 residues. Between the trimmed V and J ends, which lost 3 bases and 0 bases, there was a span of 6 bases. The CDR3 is CASSLDSSYEQYF. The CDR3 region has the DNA TGTGCCAGCAGCTTGGACAGCTCCTACGAGCAGTACTTC.

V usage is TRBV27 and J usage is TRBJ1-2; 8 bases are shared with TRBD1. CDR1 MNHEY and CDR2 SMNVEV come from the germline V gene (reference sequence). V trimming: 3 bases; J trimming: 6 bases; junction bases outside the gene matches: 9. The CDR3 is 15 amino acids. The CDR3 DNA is TGTGCCAGCAGTTTCACGACAGGGGTGAGAAATGGCTACACCTTC. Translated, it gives CASSFTTGVRNGYTF.

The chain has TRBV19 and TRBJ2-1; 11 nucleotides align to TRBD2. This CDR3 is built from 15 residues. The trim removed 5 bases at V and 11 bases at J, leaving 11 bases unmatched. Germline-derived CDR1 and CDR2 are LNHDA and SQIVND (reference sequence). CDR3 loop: CASSEVGSGRGKQFF. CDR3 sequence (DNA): TGTGCCAGTAGTGAGGTGGGTAGCGGGAGGGGGAAGCAGTTCTTC.

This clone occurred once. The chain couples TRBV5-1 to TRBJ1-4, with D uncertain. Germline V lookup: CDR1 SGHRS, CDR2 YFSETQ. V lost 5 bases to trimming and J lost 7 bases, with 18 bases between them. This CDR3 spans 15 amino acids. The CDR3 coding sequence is TGCGCCAGCAGTTTCCAGGCTTCTAGGAGTGAAAAACTGTTTTTT. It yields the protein CASSFQASRSEKLFF. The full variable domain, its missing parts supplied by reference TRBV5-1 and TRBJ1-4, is KAGVTQTPRYLIKTRGQQVTLSCSPISGHRSVSWYQQTPGQGLQFLFEYFSETQRNKGNFPGRFSGRQFSNSRSEMNVSTLELGDSALYLCASSFQASRSEKLFFGSGTQLSVL.

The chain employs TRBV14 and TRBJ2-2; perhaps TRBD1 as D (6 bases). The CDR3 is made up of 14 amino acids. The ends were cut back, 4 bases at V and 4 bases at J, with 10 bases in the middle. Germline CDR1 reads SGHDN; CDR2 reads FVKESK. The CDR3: CASSPGTLTGELFF. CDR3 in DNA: TGTGCCAGCAGCCCAGGGACACTCACCGGGGAGCTGTTTTTT.

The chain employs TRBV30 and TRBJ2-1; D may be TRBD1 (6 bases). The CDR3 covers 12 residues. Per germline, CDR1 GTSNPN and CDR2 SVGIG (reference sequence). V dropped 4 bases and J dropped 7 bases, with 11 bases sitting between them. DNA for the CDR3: TGTGCCTGGACTCGGGACAAGAATGAGCAGTTCTTC. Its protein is CAWTRDKNEQFF.

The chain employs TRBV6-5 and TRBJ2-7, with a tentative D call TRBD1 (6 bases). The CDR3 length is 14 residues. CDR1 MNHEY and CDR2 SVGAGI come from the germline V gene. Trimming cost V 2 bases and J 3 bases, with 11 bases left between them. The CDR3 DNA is TGTGCCAGCAGTTACAACGCACAGGGCTACGAGCAGTACGTC. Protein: CASSYNAQGYEQYV.

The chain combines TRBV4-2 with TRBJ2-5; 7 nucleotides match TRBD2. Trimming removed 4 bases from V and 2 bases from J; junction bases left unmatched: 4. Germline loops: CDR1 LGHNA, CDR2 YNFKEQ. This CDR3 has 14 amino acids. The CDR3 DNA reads TGTGCCAGCAGCCGCGGACTAGAACAAGAGACCCAGTACTTC. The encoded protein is CASSRGLEQETQYF.

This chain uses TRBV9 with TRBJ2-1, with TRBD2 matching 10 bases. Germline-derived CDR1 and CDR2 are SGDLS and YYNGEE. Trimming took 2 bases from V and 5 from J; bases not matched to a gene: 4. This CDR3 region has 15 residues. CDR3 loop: CASSVKAGGNNEQFF. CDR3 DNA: TGTGCCAGCAGCGTCAAAGCGGGAGGGAACAATGAGCAGTTCTTC.

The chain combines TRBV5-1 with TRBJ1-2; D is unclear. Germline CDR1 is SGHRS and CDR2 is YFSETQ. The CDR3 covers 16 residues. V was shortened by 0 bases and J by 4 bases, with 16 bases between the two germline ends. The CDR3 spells CASSLARGGDPYGYTF. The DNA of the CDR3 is TGCGCCAGCAGCTTGGCGCGGGGTGGGGATCCCTATGGCTACACCTTC.

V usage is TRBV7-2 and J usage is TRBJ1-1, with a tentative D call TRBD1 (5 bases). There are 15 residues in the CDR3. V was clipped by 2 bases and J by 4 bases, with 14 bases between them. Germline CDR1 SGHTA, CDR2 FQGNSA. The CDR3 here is CASSLMNGGSTEAFF. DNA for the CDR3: TGTGCCAGCAGCTTAATGAATGGGGGGAGCACTGAAGCTTTCTTT.

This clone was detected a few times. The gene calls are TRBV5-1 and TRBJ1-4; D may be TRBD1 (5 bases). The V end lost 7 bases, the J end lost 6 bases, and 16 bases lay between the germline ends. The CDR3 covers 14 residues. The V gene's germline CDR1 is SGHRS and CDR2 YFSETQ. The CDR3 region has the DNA TGCGCCAGCGGAGATTTGGGGGGAGATGAAAAACTGTTTTTT. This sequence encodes CASGDLGGDEKLFF.

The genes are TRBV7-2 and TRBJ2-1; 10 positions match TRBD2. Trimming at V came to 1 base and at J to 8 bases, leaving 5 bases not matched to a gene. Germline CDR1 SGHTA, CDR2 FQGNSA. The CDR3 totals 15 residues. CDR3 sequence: CASSLVGTSVHEQFF. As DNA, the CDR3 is TGTGCCAGCAGCTTAGTTGGGACTAGCGTCCATGAGCAGTTCTTC.

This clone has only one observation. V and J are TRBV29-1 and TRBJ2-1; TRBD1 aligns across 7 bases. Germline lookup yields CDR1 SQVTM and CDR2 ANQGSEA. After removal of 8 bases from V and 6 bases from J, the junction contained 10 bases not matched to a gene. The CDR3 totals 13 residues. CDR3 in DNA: TGCAGCTTCCGGGACAGAGGTCGCAATGAGCAGTTCTTC. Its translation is CSFRDRGRNEQFF.

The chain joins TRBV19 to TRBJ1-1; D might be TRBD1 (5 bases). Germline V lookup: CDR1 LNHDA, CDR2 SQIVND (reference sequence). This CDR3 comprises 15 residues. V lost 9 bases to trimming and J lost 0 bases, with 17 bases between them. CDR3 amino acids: CASGGVRFMNTEAFF. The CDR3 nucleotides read TGTGCCAGCGGGGGGGTCCGATTCATGAACACTGAAGCTTTCTTT.

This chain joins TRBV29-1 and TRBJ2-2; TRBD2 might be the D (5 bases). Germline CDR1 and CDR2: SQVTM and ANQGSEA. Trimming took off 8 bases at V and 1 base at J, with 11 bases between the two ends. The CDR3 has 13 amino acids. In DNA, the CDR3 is TGCAGCACCCGAGGAGGGAACACCGGGGAGCTGTTTTTT. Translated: CSTRGGNTGELFF.

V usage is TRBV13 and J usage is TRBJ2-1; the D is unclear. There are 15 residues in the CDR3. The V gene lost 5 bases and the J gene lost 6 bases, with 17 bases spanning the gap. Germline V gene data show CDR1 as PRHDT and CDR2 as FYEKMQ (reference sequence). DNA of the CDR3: TGTGCCAGCAGCACCAGGCCTAATTTGGGCAATGAGCAGTTCTTC. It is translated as CASSTRPNLGNEQFF.

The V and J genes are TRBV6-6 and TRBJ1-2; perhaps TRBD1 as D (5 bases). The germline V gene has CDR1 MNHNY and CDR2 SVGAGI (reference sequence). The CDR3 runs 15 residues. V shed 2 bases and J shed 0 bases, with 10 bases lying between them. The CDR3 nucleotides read TGTGCCAGCAGTTACATGGGGGAAACTAACTATGGCTACACCTTC. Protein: CASSYMGETNYGYTF.

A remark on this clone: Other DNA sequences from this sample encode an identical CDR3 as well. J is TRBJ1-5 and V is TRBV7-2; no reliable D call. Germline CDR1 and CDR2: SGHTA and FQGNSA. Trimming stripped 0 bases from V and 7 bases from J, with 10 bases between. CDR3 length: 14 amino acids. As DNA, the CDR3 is TGTGCCAGCAGCTTAGCGGGTCCCAGCCAGCCCCAGCATTTT. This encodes CASSLAGPSQPQHF.

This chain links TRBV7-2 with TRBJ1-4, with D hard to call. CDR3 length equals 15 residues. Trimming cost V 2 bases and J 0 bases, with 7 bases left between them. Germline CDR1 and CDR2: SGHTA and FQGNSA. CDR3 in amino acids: CASSLTPATNEKLFF. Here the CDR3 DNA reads TGTGCCAGCAGCTTAACCCCCGCAACTAATGAAAAACTGTTTTTT.

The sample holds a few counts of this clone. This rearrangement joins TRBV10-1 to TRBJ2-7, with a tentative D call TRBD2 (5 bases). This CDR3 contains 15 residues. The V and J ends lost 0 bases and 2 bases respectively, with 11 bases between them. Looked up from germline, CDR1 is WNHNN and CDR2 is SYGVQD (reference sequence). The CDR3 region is CASSESFRLPYEQYV. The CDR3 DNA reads TGCGCCAGCAGTGAGTCGTTTAGACTACCCTACGAGCAGTACGTC.

CDR3 in DNA: TGTGCCAGCAGCCCGTGGGACAGGAGAAATGAAAAACTGTTTTTT. Translation gives CASSPWDRRNEKLFF. This chain connects TRBV5-6 to TRBJ1-4; TRBD1 matches 8 bases. The CDR3 runs to 15 residues. The V and J ends lost 4 bases and 5 bases, in that order; junction bases with no gene match: 7. Per germline, CDR1 SGHDT and CDR2 YYEEEE.

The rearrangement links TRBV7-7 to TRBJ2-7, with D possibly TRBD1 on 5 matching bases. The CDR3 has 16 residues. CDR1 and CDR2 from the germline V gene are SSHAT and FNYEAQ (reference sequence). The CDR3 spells CASSYILYRKSYEQYV. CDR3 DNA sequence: TGTGCTAGCAGCTACATACTTTACAGGAAATCCTACGAGCAGTACGTC.

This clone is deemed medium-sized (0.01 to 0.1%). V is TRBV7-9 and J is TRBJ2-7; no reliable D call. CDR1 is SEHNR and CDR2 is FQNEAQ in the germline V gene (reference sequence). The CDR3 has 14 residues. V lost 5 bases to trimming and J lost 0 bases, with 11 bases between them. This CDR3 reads CASSRQDASYEQYF. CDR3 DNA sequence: TGTGCCAGCAGCCGTCAGGACGCCTCCTACGAGCAGTACTTC.

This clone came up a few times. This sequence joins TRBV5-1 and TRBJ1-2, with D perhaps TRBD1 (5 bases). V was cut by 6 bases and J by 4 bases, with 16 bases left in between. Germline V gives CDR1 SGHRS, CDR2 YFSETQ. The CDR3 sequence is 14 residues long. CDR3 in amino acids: CASTPGGGSYGYTF. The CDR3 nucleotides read TGCGCCAGCACCCCAGGTGGGGGAAGCTATGGCTACACCTTC. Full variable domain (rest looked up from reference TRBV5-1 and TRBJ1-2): KAGVTQTPRYLIKTRGQQVTLSCSPISGHRSVSWYQQTPGQGLQFLFEYFSETQRNKGNFPGRFSGRQFSNSRSEMNVSTLELGDSALYLCASTPGGGSYGYTFGSGTRLTVV.

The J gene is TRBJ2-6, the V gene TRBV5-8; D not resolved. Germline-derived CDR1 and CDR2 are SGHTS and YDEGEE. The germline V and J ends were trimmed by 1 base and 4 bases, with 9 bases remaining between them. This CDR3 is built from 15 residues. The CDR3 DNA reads TGTGCCAGCAGCTTGTATTCGACCGGGGCCAACGTCCTGACTTTC. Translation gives CASSLYSTGANVLTF.

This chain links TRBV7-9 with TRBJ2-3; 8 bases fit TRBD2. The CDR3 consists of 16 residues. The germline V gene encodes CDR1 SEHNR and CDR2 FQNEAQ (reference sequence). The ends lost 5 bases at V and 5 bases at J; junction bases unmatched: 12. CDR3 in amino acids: CASSIMAGLAGDTQYF. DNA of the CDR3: TGTGCCAGCAGCATCATGGCTGGGCTAGCGGGAGATACGCAGTATTTT. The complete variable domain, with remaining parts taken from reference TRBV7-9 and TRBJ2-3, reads DTGVSQNPRHKITKRGQNVTFRCDPISEHNRLYWYRQTLGQGPEFLTYFQNEAQLEKSRLLSDRFSAERPKGSFSTLEIQRTEQGDSAMYLCASSIMAGLAGDTQYFGPGTRLTVL.

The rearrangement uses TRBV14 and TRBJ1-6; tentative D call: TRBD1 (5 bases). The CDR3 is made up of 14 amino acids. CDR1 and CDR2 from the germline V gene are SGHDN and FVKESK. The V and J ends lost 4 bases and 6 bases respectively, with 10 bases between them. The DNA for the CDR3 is TGTGCCAGCAGCCCTCAGGGTCGTAATTCACCCCTCCACTTT. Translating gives CASSPQGRNSPLHF.

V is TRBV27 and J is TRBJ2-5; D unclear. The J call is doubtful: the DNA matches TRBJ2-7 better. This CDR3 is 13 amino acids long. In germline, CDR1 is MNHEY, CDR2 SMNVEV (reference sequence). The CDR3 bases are TGTGCCAGCAGTTTCAGACTTACCTACGAGCAGTACTTC. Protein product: CASSFRLTYEQYF.

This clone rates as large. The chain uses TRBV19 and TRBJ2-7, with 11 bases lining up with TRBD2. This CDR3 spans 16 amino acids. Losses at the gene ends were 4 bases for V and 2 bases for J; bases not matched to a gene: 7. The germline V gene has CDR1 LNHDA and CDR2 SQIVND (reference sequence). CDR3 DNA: TGTGCCAGTAGTACCTGGGCTAGCGGGGGGCCCTACGAGCAGTACTTC. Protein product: CASSTWASGGPYEQYF.

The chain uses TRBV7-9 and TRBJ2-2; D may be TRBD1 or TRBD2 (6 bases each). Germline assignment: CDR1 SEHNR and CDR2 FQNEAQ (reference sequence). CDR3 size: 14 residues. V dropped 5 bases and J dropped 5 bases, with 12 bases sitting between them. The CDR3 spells CASSHLGGTGELFF. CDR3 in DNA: TGTGCCAGCAGCCACCTAGGGGGGACCGGGGAGCTGTTTTTT.

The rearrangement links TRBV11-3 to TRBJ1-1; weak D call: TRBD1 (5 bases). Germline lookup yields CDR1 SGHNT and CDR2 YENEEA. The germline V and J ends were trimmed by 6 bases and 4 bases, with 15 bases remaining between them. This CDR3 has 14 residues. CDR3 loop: CASSSTGGLTEAFF. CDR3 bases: TGTGCCAGCAGTTCAACAGGAGGGCTCACTGAAGCTTTCTTT.